The 29 T cell receptor beta chains given below trace back to one sample, sequenced in a study of T cells in localized non-small cell lung cancer (dated by TCRdb to the early 2020s). Library preparation employed the immunoSEQ multiplex PCR assay. TCRdb re-hosts the immuneACCESS table, in-frame sequences only. Its copies lack some clones; in the studies checked, an unresolved V gene accounts for under half of them, and the cause for the rest is not known. This sample comprises some 6,300 clones, approximately 40% of them detected only once. Of the sample, roughly a tenth falls within the top ten clones. Sample: lung tumor tissue, taken before any cancer treatment. The source is a woman aged 35 to 75 with stage II squamous cell lung carcinoma.

CDR3 sequence reads: CAINPGAEVTEAFF. CDR3 DNA sequence: TGTGCCATCAACCCGGGGGCCGAGGTCACTGAAGCTTTCTTT. J is TRBJ1-1 and V is TRBV6-8; D might be TRBD1 (6 bases). Germline assignment: CDR1 MNHGY and CDR2 SAAAGT. The V end lost 10 bases, the J end lost 4 bases, and 19 bases lay between the germline ends. This CDR3 is 14 amino acids long.

This clone was seen a few times. The chain employs TRBV2 and TRBJ2-2; tentative D call: TRBD2 (5 bases). The V end lost 2 bases, the J end lost 5 bases, and 12 bases lay between the germline ends. The germline V gene has CDR1 SNHLY and CDR2 FYNNEI. The CDR3 has 15 amino acids. The CDR3 reads CASSEIRGATGELFF. The CDR3 region has the DNA TGTGCCAGCAGTGAAATTCGGGGTGCTACCGGGGAGCTGTTTTTT.

The chain recombines TRBV9 with TRBJ2-1, with a tentative D call TRBD2 (5 bases). The CDR3 has 15 residues. Deletions cut 3 bases from V and 0 bases from J, with 10 bases between. Germline V gene lookup returns CDR1 SGDLS and CDR2 YYNGEE. The CDR3 protein is CASSELVSSYNEQFF. CDR3 DNA: TGTGCCAGCAGCGAACTAGTGAGCTCCTACAATGAGCAGTTCTTC.

The rearrangement joins TRBV6-8 to TRBJ2-7; D may match TRBD1 or TRBD2 (5 bases each). Germline-derived CDR1 and CDR2 are MNHGY and SAAAGT. The V and J ends lost 5 bases and 6 bases respectively, with 11 bases between them. This CDR3 has 12 residues. CDR3 nucleotide sequence: TGTGCCAGCAGTCGTCGGGACCGCGAGCAGTACTTC. Its protein is CASSRRDREQYF.

This clone has a handful of counts. The chain links TRBV6-8 to TRBJ1-1; no firm D call. Germline V gene data show CDR1 as MNHGY and CDR2 as SAAAGT. Between the trimmed V and J ends, which lost 7 bases and 0 bases, there was a span of 15 bases. This CDR3 contains 15 residues. CDR3 DNA: TGTGCCAGCAATAGTGGCCGGGGTTTGAACACTGAAGCTTTCTTT. It is translated as CASNSGRGLNTEAFF.

The chain employs TRBV19 and TRBJ2-2; TRBD1 might be the D (6 bases). CDR1 LNHDA and CDR2 SQIVND come from the germline V gene (reference sequence). The length of the CDR3 is 14 residues. Trimming shortened V by 6 bases and J by 6 bases, and 14 bases separated the two germline ends. This chain's CDR3 is CASSPRGQPGELFF. Here the CDR3 DNA reads TGTGCCAGTAGCCCCCGTGGACAGCCCGGGGAGCTGTTTTTT.

V usage is TRBV29-1 and J usage is TRBJ1-4; D uncertain. CDR3 length equals 12 residues. Per germline, CDR1 SQVTM and CDR2 ANQGSEA. Trimming took off 4 bases at V and 3 bases at J, with 6 bases between the two ends. The CDR3 DNA reads TGCAGCGTTGCCCGAGCTAATGAAAAACTGTTTTTT. It specifies CSVARANEKLFF.

This clone turned up a few times. The chain has TRBV9 and TRBJ2-7; 7 bases are a match to TRBD1. After removal of 5 bases from V and 3 bases from J, the junction contained 14 bases not matched to a gene. The germline CDR1 and CDR2 sequences are SGDLS and YYNGEE. This CDR3 is built from 16 residues. The CDR3 DNA sequence: TGTGCCAGCAGTGAGGTGCTACAGGGGTTATACTACGAGCAGTACTTC. Amino acid sequence: CASSEVLQGLYYEQYF.

This clone was recorded a few times. CDR3: CASSVRGQGTEAFF. The CDR3 DNA reads TGTGCCAGCAGCGTGCGGGGCCAGGGCACTGAAGCTTTCTTT. The gene calls are TRBV11-3 and TRBJ1-1, with a tentative D call TRBD1 (5 bases). The V and J ends lost 5 bases and 4 bases respectively, with 14 bases between them. Germline CDR1 SGHNT, CDR2 YENEEA. This CDR3 comprises 14 residues.

The chain couples TRBV19 to TRBJ1-1; 10 positions agree with TRBD1. V dropped 7 bases and J dropped 8; count of bases not matched to a gene: 10. The CDR3 totals 14 residues. Germline CDR1 LNHDA, CDR2 SQIVND (reference sequence). This CDR3 reads CASIPGQGLREAFF. As DNA, the CDR3 is TGTGCCAGTATTCCGGGACAGGGGCTGAGGGAAGCTTTCTTT. Full variable domain (remainder filled in from reference TRBV19 and TRBJ1-1): DGGITQSPKYLFRKEGQNVTLSCEQNLNHDAMYWYRQDPGQGLRLIYYSQIVNDFQKGDIAEGYSVSREKKESFPLTVTSAQKNPTAFYLCASIPGQGLREAFFGQGTRLTVV.

The chain has TRBV22-1 and TRBJ2-1; the table's D call of TRBD2 was not tested on the DNA. TRBV22-1 is assigned pseudogene status. The CDR3 extends over 12 amino acids. This chain's CDR3 is CASSFGREGNFF. The CDR3 DNA follows: TGTGCCAGCAGTTTCGGGCGGGAGGGTAACTTCTTC.

V and J are TRBV6-8 and TRBJ2-2; possibly TRBD2 for D (6 bases). The CDR3 sequence is 14 residues long. V was trimmed by 5 bases and J by 4 bases, leaving 11 bases between them. Germline CDR1 and CDR2: MNHGY and SAAAGT. Here the CDR3 DNA reads TGTGCCAGCAGTCCCGTCGGGGGCACCGGGGAGCTGTTTTTT. Amino acids: CASSPVGGTGELFF.

The J gene is TRBJ1-1, the V gene TRBV11-3; 7 nucleotides align to TRBD1. The CDR3 contains 15 residues. Trimming cost V 5 bases and J 1 base; bases outside gene matches: 7. Germline values: CDR1 SGHNT, CDR2 YENEEA. CDR3 sequence reads: CASSPETGKNTEAFF. The CDR3 nucleotides are TGTGCCAGCAGCCCCGAGACAGGGAAGAACACTGAAGCTTTCTTT.

This chain connects TRBV10-2 to TRBJ2-3; TRBD2 might be the D (6 bases). From germline, CDR1 is WSHSY and CDR2 SAAADI. Between the trimmed V and J ends, which lost 0 bases and 4 bases, there was a span of 8 bases. The CDR3 runs to 14 residues. CDR3 in amino acids: CASSESRGADTQYF. CDR3 nucleotide sequence: TGCGCCAGCAGTGAGTCCCGCGGGGCAGATACGCAGTATTTT.

By proportion, this clone is medium-sized. The chain couples TRBV11-3 to TRBJ1-3; D is unclear. This CDR3 region has 14 residues. Germline V gives CDR1 SGHNT, CDR2 YENEEA. V was cut by 3 bases and J by 2 bases, with 8 bases left in between. The CDR3: CASSLGGTGNTIYF. CDR3 sequence (DNA): TGTGCCAGCAGCTTGGGAGGGACTGGAAACACCATATATTTT.

This clone is labeled as medium-sized (0.01 to 0.1%). V and J are TRBV6-8 and TRBJ2-2; 7 nucleotides match TRBD2. Germline-derived CDR1 and CDR2 are MNHGY and SAAAGT. The CDR3 length is 14 residues. Trimming took 10 bases from V and 3 from J; bases not matched to a gene: 8. The CDR3 bases are TGTGCCACGCTCCCGGGGGGTGACACCGGGGAGCTGTTTTTT. Translated: CATLPGGDTGELFF.

In its sample, this clone is medium-sized. The V and J genes are TRBV15 and TRBJ1-1; D not resolved. The CDR3 totals 13 residues. Germline-derived CDR1 and CDR2 are LNHNV and YYDKDF (reference sequence). V was shortened by 8 bases and J by 1 base, with 11 bases between the two germline ends. The CDR3 here is CATGRGGNTEAFF. The DNA of the CDR3 is TGTGCCACCGGCCGGGGAGGGAACACTGAAGCTTTCTTT.

V is TRBV28 and J is TRBJ1-1; D is perhaps TRBD1 (6 bases). Trimming removed 2 bases from V and 8 bases from J, with 9 bases in between. In germline, CDR1 is MDHEN, CDR2 SYDVKM. CDR3 length: 12 amino acids. Here the CDR3 DNA reads TGTGCCAGCAGTTTACCCGGACAGGAAGCTTTCTTT. Protein: CASSLPGQEAFF. The complete variable domain, with remaining parts taken from reference TRBV28 and TRBJ1-1, reads DVKVTQSSRYLVKRTGEKVFLECVQDMDHENMFWYRQDPGLGLRLIYFSYDVKMKEKGDIPEGYSVSREKKERFSLILESASTNQTSMYLCASSLPGQEAFFGQGTRLTVV.

This clone was detected only a few times. V usage is TRBV5-1 and J usage is TRBJ1-1; D possibly corresponds to TRBD1 (5 bases). Trimming pared 0 bases from V and 3 bases from J, leaving 15 bases between. Germline lookup yields CDR1 SGHRS and CDR2 YFSETQ. The CDR3 has 16 amino acids. The DNA for the CDR3 is TGCGCCAGCAGCTTGGGGTTGGGTGGGGGGGACACTGAAGCTTTCTTT. Translating it yields CASSLGLGGGDTEAFF.

This rearrangement joins TRBV25-1 to TRBJ1-4; no clear D gene. V was pared by 7 bases and J by 8 bases, with 20 bases between. CDR3 length equals 15 residues. Per germline, CDR1 MGHDK and CDR2 SYGVNS. CDR3 protein: CASKEGDLRREKLFF. The CDR3 nucleotides are TGTGCCAGCAAAGAAGGAGATTTACGGCGGGAAAAACTGTTTTTT.

This chain uses TRBV5-1 with TRBJ1-1; D uncertain. V shed 0 bases and J shed 1 base, with 10 bases lying between them. This CDR3 contains 15 residues. The V gene's germline CDR1 is SGHRS and CDR2 YFSETQ. CDR3 sequence (DNA): TGCGCCAGCAGCTTGGCCGTAACTTCGAACACTGAAGCTTTCTTT. This translates into CASSLAVTSNTEAFF.

This clone has only a few counts. The chain has TRBV6-8 and TRBJ2-7; D tentatively reads TRBD1 or TRBD2 (5 bases each). V was trimmed by 6 bases and J by 3 bases, leaving 9 bases between them. Germline V gene lookup returns CDR1 MNHGY and CDR2 SAAAGT. The CDR3 consists of 12 residues. CDR3 sequence reads: CASRRDGYEQYF. DNA for the CDR3: TGTGCCAGCAGACGGGACGGCTACGAGCAGTACTTC.

This clone has more than one count but fewer than ten. The junction departs from the called germline gene at one end, perhaps through a read error. The chain links TRBV12-5 to TRBJ1-3; TRBD1 is a possible D gene (5 bases). The germline V gene has CDR1 LGHNT and CDR2 FRNRAP. The CDR3 length is 16 residues. The CDR3 region has the DNA TGTGCCAGCACCCGAGGTGAGGGGATTCGTGGAAATACCATATATTTT. Its translation: CASTRGEGIRGNTIYF.

The chain couples TRBV18 to TRBJ2-7, with 9 positions matching TRBD1. In germline, CDR1 is KGHSH, CDR2 LQKENI. The length of the CDR3 is 15 residues. Trimming cost V 5 bases and J 3 bases; bases outside gene matches: 8. CDR3 nucleotide sequence: TGTGCCAGCTCAGCCGGGACAGGGAGTTTCTACGAGCAGTACTTC. Amino acid sequence: CASSAGTGSFYEQYF.

This sequence joins TRBV4-1 and TRBJ1-1; D unclear. This CDR3 region has 16 residues. Trimming stripped 0 bases from V and 6 bases from J, with 17 bases between. Germline CDR1 is MGHRA and CDR2 is YSYEKL. The CDR3 bases are TGCGCCAGCAGCCAAGATAGCGGAGGGTTTGCCGCTGAAGCTTTCTTT. This codes for CASSQDSGGFAAEAFF.

This clone has a handful of counts. The chain couples TRBV5-1 to TRBJ2-1; 10 positions agree with TRBD2. The V and J ends lost 0 bases and 6 bases, in that order; junction bases with no gene match: 3. CDR1 SGHRS and CDR2 YFSETQ come from the germline V gene. The CDR3 length is 15 residues. The CDR3 sequence: CASSLAASGSNEQFF. In nucleotides, the CDR3 is TGCGCCAGCAGCTTGGCTGCTAGCGGGAGCAATGAGCAGTTCTTC.

Of note for this clone: At one boundary the junction diverges from the germline segment, which might be a read error. V and J are TRBV19 and TRBJ1-4; D might be TRBD1 (6 bases). This CDR3 is 16 amino acids long. In germline, CDR1 is LNHDA, CDR2 SQIVND (reference sequence). The CDR3 here is CASREDSSTRSEKLFF. DNA for the CDR3: TGTGCCAGTAGAGAGGACAGTTCCACTCGGAGCGAAAAATTGTTTTTT.

Sample share makes this clone medium-sized. This chain uses TRBV28 with TRBJ1-2; 7 nucleotides align to TRBD1. Unmatched junction bases numbered 2, after V lost 1 base and J lost 0 bases. Germline V gene sequence: CDR1 MDHEN, CDR2 SYDVKM. This CDR3 contains 15 residues. CDR3 in DNA: TGTGCCAGCAGTTTATTTCAGGGGGCTAACTATGGCTACACCTTC. It codes for CASSLFQGANYGYTF.

This clone appeared a few times. The V and J genes are TRBV6-8 and TRBJ2-5, with D perhaps given as TRBD1 or TRBD2 (6 bases each). Germline V gene sequence: CDR1 MNHGY, CDR2 SAAAGT. Trimming removed 8 bases at V and 4 bases at J, with 32 bases between. This CDR3 comprises 19 residues. CDR3 nucleotides: TGTGCCAGCCGAGGAAATTGGGAATTCAGGGGAGGTTTGAGAGAGACCCAGTACTTC. Residues: CASRGNWEFRGGLRETQYF.